The rows below give T cell receptor beta chains drawn from one sample of a study of cytomegalovirus exposure and HLA in healthy donors. Data came from immunoSEQ multiplex PCR; TCRdb stores just in-frame clones and leaves some out. The repertoire holds more than 80,000 clones, with around 81% as singletons. Material for sequencing was PBMCs. The receptor source for this set is a female donor in good health and CMV-seropositive. Both conserved end residues are part of each CDR3. D genes are given only for firm matches. Size is omitted from some rows. Given values are once, few, many or a class for expanded clones.

v_call,clone_size,d_call,j_call,cdr3_aa,cdr3_nt
TRBV9,once,.,TRBJ1-3,CASSLEGQSLGNTIYF,TGTGCCAGCAGCCTGGAGGGCCAGAGCCTTGGAAACACCATATATTTT
TRBV30,.,.,TRBJ2-4,CAWSGGGVNIQYF,TGTGCCTGGAGTGGAGGGGGGGTAAACATTCAGTACTTC
TRBV19,.,TRBD2,TRBJ2-2,CASTSGSTGELFF,TGTGCCAGTACTAGCGGGAGTACCGGGGAGCTGTTTTTT
TRBV5-6,.,TRBD1,TRBJ2-7,CASSYTGQEIYEQYF,TGTGCCAGCAGCTATACGGGACAGGAGATTTACGAGCAGTACTTC
TRBV7-6,.,.,TRBJ1-3,CASSLWPGDTIYF,TGTGCCAGCAGCTTATGGCCGGGAGACACCATATATTTT
TRBV11-3,.,.,TRBJ2-3,CASSLGSPGTDTQYF,TGTGCCAGCAGCTTAGGGTCGCCGGGCACAGATACGCAGTATTTT
TRBV28,.,TRBD1,TRBJ2-7,CASSGTAELSYEQYF,TGTGCCAGCAGTGGGACAGCCGAACTATCCTACGAGCAGTACTTC
TRBV5-8,.,.,TRBJ2-3,CASTWGLENTDTQYF,TGTGCCAGCACCTGGGGGCTAGAAAACACAGATACGCAGTATTTT
TRBV19,.,.,TRBJ1-1,CASSLRQARTEAFF,TGTGCCAGTAGTCTTCGACAGGCTCGCACTGAAGCTTTCTTT
TRBV9,.,TRBD2,TRBJ2-3,CASSVMISGGKDTQYF,TGTGCCAGCAGCGTAATGATTAGCGGGGGGAAAGATACGCAGTATTTT
TRBV5-1,once,.,TRBJ2-7,CASSLVIGEACEQYF,TGCGCCAGCAGCTTGGTGATCGGTGAGGCCTGCGAGCAGTACTTC
TRBV6-5,few,.,TRBJ1-3,CASSYSQIESGNTIYF,TGTGCCAGCAGTTACTCCCAAATAGAATCTGGAAACACCATATATTTT
TRBV10-1,.,TRBD1,TRBJ2-1,CASSGGTGKPYGFRNSYEQFF,TGCGCCAGCAGCGGTGGGACAGGGAAACCTTACGGGTTTAGGAATTCTTATGAGCAGTTCTTC
TRBV5-6,few,.,TRBJ1-1,CASSLYAANTEAFF,TGTGCCAGCAGCTTATATGCGGCGAACACTGAAGCTTTCTTT
TRBV27,.,.,TRBJ1-5,CASSLSARGARQPQHF,TGTGCCAGCAGTTTATCGGCTCGGGGGGCCCGGCAGCCCCAGCATTTT
TRBV2,.,.,TRBJ1-5,CASSSLENQPQHF,TGTGCCAGCAGTTCTTTGGAGAATCAGCCCCAGCATTTT
TRBV6-6,.,TRBD1,TRBJ1-5,CASSYPAGQGGQPQHF,TGTGCCAGCAGTTACCCGGCGGGACAGGGGGGTCAGCCCCAGCATTTT